The next 5 T cell receptor beta chains were all read from a single sample in a study of tumor and adjacent non-tumor tissue in lung cancer. A modified ARM-PCR protocol with three rounds of nested PCR amplified TCRbeta. TCRdb reprocessed the multiplex PCR reads via MiXCR and lists one record per CDR3 protein. This sample has around 75,000 distinct CDR3 sequences, with around two thirds found just once. No cell sorting was done before RNA was extracted from the tissue. The normal lung tissue was taken more than 3 cm from the tumor edge. The sample taken for sequencing was distant non-tumor lung tissue. The receptor source for this set is a woman between 50 and 59 years old with non-small cell lung cancer.

In nucleotides, the CDR3 is TGCAGTGCTACTGGCAGGATGAGGCACAATGAGCAGTTCTTC. The encoded protein is CSATGRMRHNEQFF. The chain uses TRBV20-1 and TRBJ2-1, with unresolved D. Germline V CDR1 and CDR2: DFQATT, SNEGSKA (reference sequence). V lost 4 bases, J lost 5 bases, and 15 bases lay in between. This CDR3 region has 14 residues.

As concerns this clonotype: Because the CDR3 is missing its conserved closing phenylalanine or tryptophan, this is likely a read error. The rearrangement links TRBV11-2 to TRBJ2-1; weak D call: TRBD1 (5 bases). The V gene's germline CDR1 is SGHAT and CDR2 FQNNGV. CDR3 size: 12 residues. The DNA of the CDR3 is TGTGCCAGCATCCTATTGGACAATGATCAGTTCCTC. Protein: CASILLDNDQFL.

About this clonotype: It may be a read error: a sequence one base away is much more abundant. The chain links TRBV6-2 or TRBV6-3 to TRBJ2-6; 7 bases match TRBD1. This CDR3 has 15 residues. Germline V lookup: CDR1 MNHEY, CDR2 SVGEGT. CDR3 loop: CASSLQGSGANVLIF. CDR3 DNA sequence: TGTGCCAGCAGTTTACAGGGGTCTGGGGCCAACGTCCTGATTTTC.

For this clonotype: This may arise from a read error, as a much more abundant clone is one base away. The rearrangement uses TRBV12-3 or TRBV12-4 and TRBJ2-3, with no clear D. There are 15 residues in the CDR3. The germline V and J ends were trimmed by 5 bases and 0 bases, with 12 bases remaining between them. The CDR3 protein is CASSDRLLSTDTQYF. The CDR3 nucleotides read TGTGCCAGCAGTGATCGTTTGCTTAGCACAGATACGCAGTATTTT.

Remarks on this clonotype: A much more abundant neighbour one base away suggests this may be a read error. This rearrangement joins TRBV20-1 to TRBJ2-7; D is ambiguous. V was cut by 5 bases and J by 1 base, with 12 bases left in between. The CDR3 sequence is 13 residues long. Germline-derived CDR1 and CDR2 are DFQATT and SNEGSKA (reference sequence). The CDR3 DNA reads TGCAGTGCTTGGGGATGGGGATCCTACGAGCAGTACTTC. This encodes CSAWGWGSYEQYF.